Presented here are 13 T cell receptor beta chains from one specimen sequenced in a study of blood T cell repertoires in COVID-19. The assay was immunoSEQ multiplex PCR, and TCRdb's table has in-frame clones only and misses some. The data hold around 300,000 clones, with roughly nine tenths observed a single time. The specimen sequenced was peripheral blood. The receptors derive from a woman in her 30s with COVID-19, enrolled during active disease.

This sequence joins TRBV29-1 and TRBJ1-1; 12 positions match TRBD1. The CDR3 has 16 residues. Germline V gene lookup returns CDR1 SQVTM and CDR2 ANQGSEA. Trimming removed 8 bases from V and 1 base from J; junction bases left unmatched: 11. CDR3: CSTTGTGGSRNTEAFF. CDR3 coding DNA: TGCAGCACTACCGGGACAGGGGGCAGTAGGAACACTGAAGCTTTCTTT.

The chain is built from TRBV28 and TRBJ2-7; D not certain. The CDR3 covers 15 residues. With 1 base removed from V and 0 bases from J, the gap between germline ends came to 10 bases. From germline, CDR1 is MDHEN and CDR2 SYDVKM. CDR3 residues: CASSLLQADSYEQYF. CDR3 in DNA: TGTGCCAGCAGTTTATTGCAGGCCGACTCCTACGAGCAGTACTTC.

The V and J genes are TRBV5-4 and TRBJ2-7; 9 bases align to TRBD2. V lost 0 bases to trimming and J lost 0 bases; unmatched junction nucleotides: 1. The CDR3 spans 15 residues. From germline, CDR1 is SGHNT and CDR2 YYREEE (reference sequence). The CDR3 protein is CASSLGLADSYEQYF. CDR3 nucleotides: TGTGCCAGCAGCTTGGGACTAGCGGACTCCTACGAGCAGTACTTC.

The chain employs TRBV5-1 and TRBJ2-1, with 10 bases aligning to TRBD2. Germline-derived CDR1 and CDR2 are SGHRS and YFSETQ. V shed 0 bases and J 4 bases; nucleotides not matched to a gene: 4. This CDR3 is 16 amino acids long. CDR3: CASSLALAGAYNEQFF. In nucleotides, the CDR3 is TGCGCCAGCAGCTTGGCCCTAGCGGGAGCTTACAATGAGCAGTTCTTC.

The chain is built from TRBV24-1 and TRBJ1-3; D gene unclear. The CDR3 is made up of 15 amino acids. Trimming removed 5 bases at V and 0 bases at J, with 10 bases between. The germline V gene has CDR1 KGHDR and CDR2 SFDVKD. The DNA of the CDR3 is TGTGCCACCAGTGGTGGTGGAGTCTCTGGAAACACCATATATTTT. It yields the protein CATSGGGVSGNTIYF.

This clone was recorded a few times. The V gene is TRBV5-4, the J gene TRBJ1-4; 11 bases line up with TRBD1. Germline V lookup: CDR1 SGHNT, CDR2 YYREEE (reference sequence). The CDR3 extends over 16 amino acids. The ends lost 6 bases at V and 6 bases at J; junction bases unmatched: 10. The CDR3 DNA sequence: TGTGCCAGCAACCGGGGGACAGGGGGGGCGGATGAAAAACTGTTTTTT. The encoded protein is CASNRGTGGADEKLFF.

The J gene is TRBJ1-2, the V gene TRBV25-1, with D perhaps TRBD1 (5 bases). Germline loops: CDR1 MGHDK, CDR2 SYGVNS. The CDR3 runs 13 residues. V gave up 3 bases and J gave up 4 bases, with 9 bases separating them. CDR3 amino acids: CASSDGAGYGYTF. The CDR3 DNA reads TGTGCCAGCAGTGATGGGGCAGGCTATGGCTACACCTTC.

Points on this clone: Other DNA sequences from this sample encode an identical CDR3 as well. In DNA form, the CDR3 reads TGTGCCAGCAGCCTGGGACAGGGCTTAGGCTACACCTTC. It yields the protein CASSLGQGLGYTF. This chain uses TRBV5-6 with TRBJ1-2, with 9 bases fitting TRBD1. Germline CDR1 is SGHDT and CDR2 is YYEEEE. V shed 4 bases and J 8 bases; nucleotides not matched to a gene: 6. This CDR3 is 13 amino acids long.

The rearrangement uses TRBV7-3 and TRBJ2-7, with D uncertain. The CDR3 length is 13 residues. V lost 5 bases, J lost 3 bases, and 11 bases lay in between. In germline, CDR1 is SGHTA, CDR2 FQGTGA. The CDR3 reads CASSPTHSYEQYF. CDR3 nucleotide sequence: TGTGCCAGCAGCCCGACACATAGCTACGAGCAGTACTTC.

This chain connects TRBV19 to TRBJ2-7; 9 bases line up with TRBD1. The CDR3 runs to 16 residues. The J segment lost 0 bases and the V segment lost 4 bases, leaving 7 bases of the junction unmatched. Germline CDR1 is LNHDA and CDR2 is SQIVND (reference sequence). DNA of the CDR3: TGTGCCAGTAGTAGACAACCGGGACAGGGCTCCTACGAGCAGTACTTC. It codes for CASSRQPGQGSYEQYF.

V gene TRBV6-6 combines with J gene TRBJ1-4, with D hard to call. The length of the CDR3 is 16 residues. Germline V gives CDR1 MNHNY, CDR2 SVGAGI (reference sequence). V gave up 2 bases and J gave up 4 bases, with 14 bases separating them. The CDR3 here is CASSYRSLGRNEKLFF. DNA of the CDR3: TGTGCCAGCAGTTACCGGAGTCTCGGTCGTAATGAAAAACTGTTTTTT.

This chain joins TRBV14 and TRBJ2-7; no clear D gene. Per the germline V gene, CDR1 is SGHDN and CDR2 is FVKESK. Trimming left V 0 bases short and J 4 bases short, with 4 bases between. The CDR3 runs to 12 residues. The CDR3 coding sequence is TGTGCCAGCAGCCAAGATTCATACGAGCAGTACTTC. The encoded protein is CASSQDSYEQYF. Full variable domain (rest looked up from reference TRBV14 and TRBJ2-7): EAGVTQFPSHSVIEKGQTVTLRCDPISGHDNLYWYRRVMGKEIKFLLHFVKESKQDESGMPNNRFLAERTGGTYSTLKVQPAELEDSGVYFCASSQDSYEQYFGPGTRLTVT.

V and J are TRBV12-3 or TRBV12-4 and TRBJ1-1; unclear D gene. The CDR3 totals 12 residues. V was cut by 5 bases and J by 5 bases, with 9 bases left in between. Written as DNA, the CDR3 is TGTGCCAGCAGTCTAGACAAGACTGAAGCTTTCTTT. It yields the protein CASSLDKTEAFF.